What follows are 18 T cell receptor beta chains derived from one specimen sequenced in a study of metastatic and nonmetastatic thyroid tumors. TCRdb redid the clone calls on the PCR reads using MiXCR. The data contain about 85,000 clones, 7.5% to 9% of them singletons. Patients had received no treatment of any kind before thyroid surgery. Sequencing input: blood. Receptors originate from a female donor with papillary thyroid cancer or a benign thyroid nodule (not recorded which). Some clones in this sample may be carry-over from other donors' samples.

This clone showed up many times. This sequence joins TRBV4-1 and TRBJ2-5; 14 nucleotides align to TRBD2. Germline assignment: CDR1 MGHRA and CDR2 YSYEKL. The trim removed 8 bases at V and 5 bases at J, leaving 16 bases unmatched. The CDR3 sequence is 18 residues long. DNA for the CDR3: TGCGCCAGCGGGCGGGGGGGGACTAGCGGGGGAGCTCCGGAGACCCAGTACTTC. Its protein is CASGRGGTSGGAPETQYF.

This clone occurred many times. The V call is TRBV6-1, the J call TRBJ2-3; D is possibly TRBD1 or TRBD2 (6 bases each). CDR3 size: 15 residues. CDR1 MNHNS and CDR2 SASEGT come from the germline V gene. V gave up 8 bases and J gave up 1 base, with 16 bases separating them. The CDR3 DNA reads as TGTGCCAGCCAAAGCTGGGGGGCTGGCACAGATACGCAGTATTTT. Translating it yields CASQSWGAGTDTQYF.

This clone was found many times. The chain recombines TRBV2 with TRBJ1-1; D is unclear. CDR1 and CDR2 (germline): SNHLY, FYNNEI. This CDR3 contains 13 residues. V lost 1 base and J 1 base, leaving 4 bases between the germline ends. The CDR3 DNA is TGTGCCAGCAGTGAAGAATGGAACACTGAAGCTTTCTTT. It is translated as CASSEEWNTEAFF. Full variable domain (rest looked up from reference TRBV2 and TRBJ1-1): EPEVTQTPSHQVTQMGQEVILRCVPISNHLYFYWYRQILGQKVEFLVSFYNNEISEKSEIFDDQFSVERPDGSNFTLKIRSTKLEDSAMYFCASSEEWNTEAFFGQGTRLTVV.

This clone has a count of ten or more. This chain connects TRBV19 to TRBJ1-1; D call uncertain. Germline-derived CDR1 and CDR2 are LNHDA and SQIVND (reference sequence). The CDR3 runs 15 residues. Trimming left V 4 bases short and J 0 bases short, with 12 bases between. The CDR3 nucleotides are TGTGCCAGTAGTAACCCCGGGGAGGTGAACACTGAAGCTTTCTTT. This sequence encodes CASSNPGEVNTEAFF.

This clone has a count of ten or more. The chain uses TRBV7-8 and TRBJ2-5, with D hard to call. V lost 2 bases and J lost 5, with 9 bases in between. Germline-derived CDR1 and CDR2 are SGHVS and FQNEAQ. The CDR3 has 13 residues. The CDR3 DNA sequence: TGTGCCAGCAGCTTAAGGAAGAGCGAGACCCAGTACTTC. Amino acid sequence: CASSLRKSETQYF.

This clone was seen repeatedly, ten times or more. The chain joins TRBV9 to TRBJ1-6; no definite D call. Germline V gene data show CDR1 as SGDLS and CDR2 as YYNGEE. The CDR3 extends over 16 amino acids. Trimming stripped 2 bases from V and 0 bases from J, with 9 bases between. For the CDR3, the DNA is TGTGCCAGCAGCGTTAAGGAAAGCTCCTATAATTCACCCCTCCACTTT. Translated, it gives CASSVKESSYNSPLHF.

This clone was recorded many times. J is TRBJ2-5 and V is TRBV24-1; D gene uncertain. The CDR3 runs 13 residues. Per the germline V gene, CDR1 is KGHDR and CDR2 is SFDVKD. The germline V and J ends were trimmed by 4 bases and 2 bases, with 7 bases remaining between them. The CDR3 reads CATSDSTQETQYF. The CDR3 DNA reads as TGTGCCACCAGTGACTCAACACAAGAGACCCAGTACTTC.

This clone was counted many times. The V call is TRBV9, the J call TRBJ2-7; D gene unclear. V was clipped by 3 bases and J by 0 bases, with 13 bases between them. This CDR3 comprises 15 residues. Germline CDR1 and CDR2: SGDLS and YYNGEE. As DNA, the CDR3 is TGTGCCAGCAGCGGATCTATGGCCGGCTCCTACGAGCAGTACTTC. Its translation is CASSGSMAGSYEQYF.

CDR3 protein: CASSVTGQETQYF. The CDR3 DNA follows: TGTGCCAGTAGTGTGACAGGGCAAGAGACCCAGTACTTC. This chain links TRBV19 with TRBJ2-5, with TRBD1 matching 7 bases. V trimming: 5 bases; J trimming: 2 bases; junction bases outside the gene matches: 2. CDR1 is LNHDA and CDR2 is SQIVND in the germline V gene (reference sequence). The CDR3 contains 13 residues.

Of note for this clone: A much larger clone sits a single nucleotide away, making a read error possible. V is TRBV15 and J is TRBJ1-1; D uncertain. Trimming took off 2 bases at V and 7 bases at J, with 8 bases between the two ends. Germline assignment: CDR1 LNHNV and CDR2 YYDKDF (reference sequence). The CDR3 length is 12 residues. CDR3 nucleotide sequence: TGTGCCACCAGCAGACCTGGGGATGAAGCTTTCTTT. Residues: CATSRPGDEAFF.

This sequence joins TRBV10-3 and TRBJ2-7; 11 bases agree with TRBD2. The germline V gene encodes CDR1 ENHRY and CDR2 SYGVKD. CDR3 length: 14 residues. J was trimmed by 3 bases and V by 2 bases; bases with no gene match: 0. The CDR3 loop is CAISEGTSGYEQYF. The CDR3 DNA sequence: TGTGCCATCAGTGAGGGGACTAGCGGCTACGAGCAGTACTTC.

This clone was detected many times. The J gene is TRBJ1-2, the V gene TRBV11-2; 11 nucleotides align to TRBD1. The trim removed 6 bases at V and 8 bases at J, leaving 17 bases unmatched. The CDR3 totals 17 residues. In germline, CDR1 is SGHAT, CDR2 FQNNGV. CDR3: CASSSFLRDRGGKGYTF. The DNA for the CDR3 is TGTGCCAGCAGTTCTTTCCTCCGGGACAGGGGGGGGAAGGGCTACACCTTC.

V and J are TRBV11-2 and TRBJ2-3; D is ambiguous. In germline, CDR1 is SGHAT, CDR2 FQNNGV. The V and J ends lost 10 bases and 6 bases respectively, with 20 bases between them. The CDR3 is 14 amino acids. The CDR3 region is CANILARPMDTQYF. The CDR3 DNA is TGTGCCAACATCTTGGCACGGCCCATGGATACGCAGTATTTT.

At least ten counts were recorded for this clone. V is TRBV5-1 and J is TRBJ2-7; 11 bases are shared with TRBD1. The CDR3 has 15 amino acids. Trimming at V came to 4 bases and at J to 3 bases, leaving 6 bases not matched to a gene. CDR1 and CDR2 from the germline V gene are SGHRS and YFSETQ. CDR3 nucleotides: TGCGCCAGCAGCGCATCCGGGACAGGGGGCTACGAGCAGTACTTC. Amino acid sequence: CASSASGTGGYEQYF.

This clone was recorded many times. The chain carries TRBV27 and TRBJ2-1; 13 bases are a match to TRBD2. V lost 5 bases to trimming and J lost 3 bases; unmatched junction nucleotides: 4. The CDR3 has 16 residues. Looked up from germline, CDR1 is MNHEY and CDR2 is SMNVEV (reference sequence). CDR3 residues: CASSDTSGGVYNEQFF. CDR3 DNA: TGTGCCAGCAGTGATACTAGCGGGGGGGTCTACAATGAGCAGTTCTTC.

This clone was seen at least ten times. The CDR3 loop reads CASSETGGSYEQYF. In DNA form, the CDR3 reads TGCGCCAGCAGTGAGACTGGGGGGTCCTACGAGCAGTACTTC. The chain is built from TRBV10-1 and TRBJ2-7; maybe TRBD2 (6 bases). The ends were cut back, 2 bases at V and 1 base at J, with 9 bases in the middle. This CDR3 spans 14 amino acids. CDR1 is WNHNN and CDR2 is SYGVQD in the germline V gene (reference sequence).

As to this clone: Distinct nucleotide sequences in the sample also encode this CDR3. The chain carries TRBV30 and TRBJ1-6; D call uncertain. Germline V CDR1 and CDR2: GTSNPN, SVGIG (reference sequence). Deletions cut 3 bases from V and 10 bases from J, with 16 bases between. This CDR3 contains 14 residues. CDR3 coding DNA: TGTGCCTGGAGCGTTGGGCAGGAAGGGTCACCCCTCCACTTT. This gives the protein CAWSVGQEGSPLHF.

This clone was counted ten times or more. The chain employs TRBV10-1 and TRBJ2-1; the D gene could be TRBD1 or TRBD2 (5 bases each). CDR1 is WNHNN and CDR2 is SYGVQD in the germline V gene (reference sequence). The length of the CDR3 is 15 residues. Trimming left V 0 bases short and J 5 bases short, with 11 bases between. The CDR3 region is CASSESAGTDNEQFF. Written as DNA, the CDR3 is TGCGCCAGCAGTGAGTCGGCAGGGACCGACAATGAGCAGTTCTTC.